The subject of this entry is one TCR beta chain. The antigen remains undetermined. Germline-derived CDR1 and CDR2 are SGDLS and YYNGEE. J lost 3 bases, V lost 0 bases, and 20 bases had no gene match. The CDR3 covers 21 residues. This sample was included in a study of identifying expanded T cells in peripheral blood. Study results and limitations: Differentially abundant clones: roughly 1.3 between replicates, approximately 16 at around 14 days, 18 to 20 at four. Across healthy donors, higher total template counts meant significantly greater roughly 2-week count variance.

No infections or other immune events were documented during collection. Assay used: immunoSEQ multiplex PCR; TCRdb lists only in-frame clones, some missing. The profile covers about 85,000 clones, with 70% to 90% appearing a single time and roughly 19% taken by the ten largest. The sequencing input was blood. V and J are TRBV9 and TRBJ2-2, with 7 bases that match TRBD2. This receptor was identified in a person between 18 and 69 years old in good health. CDR3 in DNA: TGTGCCAGCAGCGTAGCCCTAAGACGGGGAGGGTTTGTCGGGCACACCGGGGAGCTGTTTTTT. Its translation: CASSVALRRGGFVGHTGELFF.